This paragraph reports one T cell receptor (beta chain). What it binds is unknown. These data come from a study of shared clonotypes between healthy human individuals. Study as a whole: Each donor's CD8 memory used one plate, CD8 naive two, each CD4 subset three.

The CDR3 runs 13 residues. The germline V gene encodes CDR1 LNHDA and CDR2 SQIVND (reference sequence). Trimming took off 9 bases at V and 0 bases at J, with 9 bases between the two ends. Assay execution proceeded at the deep level. Some clones are missing from TCRdb's copy, which holds only in-frame ones; the method was immunoSEQ multiplex PCR. The sample lists about 820,000 clones, nearly 95% occurring once. Cells designated naive CD8 were CD45RO-negative and were positively selected for CCR7, with terminally differentiated effector memory CD45RA+ cells excluded. Overall study findings and caveats: Unshared clonotypes carried lower generation probabilities than those common to all four donors.

This TCR came from a man aged 25-45 years in good health. The rearrangement joins TRBV19 to TRBJ2-1, with D possibly matching TRBD2 (6 bases). The sequenced sample was naive CD8+ T cells sorted from blood. This CDR3 reads CASGLNSYNEQFF. The CDR3 DNA reads TGTGCCAGCGGACTAAACTCCTACAATGAGCAGTTCTTC.